The T cell receptor beta chain under discussion was sequenced for a study of cytomegalovirus exposure and HLA in healthy donors. Whole-study context: Samples from HLA-typed donors yielded about 80 million unique TCRs in an early data release. Study conclusions and caveats: Most TCR sequences showed up rarely, but some public TCRs showed up in many donors. Several of the most significant clusters appeared, in a later analysis, to be linked to common viral pathogens.

A few counts support this clone. Its antigen is currently unknown. The PCR employed 60 Vbeta primers together with 13 Jbeta primers. Measured with immunoSEQ multiplex PCR; TCRdb has only the in-frame clones, and not every one. The sample includes 30,000 to 40,000 clones, 40% to 45% of them seen just once. Germline V gene data show CDR1 as SGHNT and CDR2 as YYREEE (reference sequence). Trimming took 7 bases from V and 3 from J; bases not matched to a gene: 12. The CDR3 has 17 amino acids. Sequences were obtained from PBMCs. This chain links TRBV5-4 with TRBJ2-3, with TRBD2 matching 12 bases. This TCR was recovered from a woman between 50 and 59 years old in good health and CMV-seronegative. CDR3 sequence: CASGLSGLAGKTDTQYF. The DNA for the CDR3 is TGTGCCAGCGGGTTGTCTGGACTAGCGGGAAAAACAGATACGCAGTATTTT. The full variable domain, in which reference TRBV5-4 and TRBJ2-3 provide the parts outside the CDR3, is ETGVTQSPTHLIKTRGQQVTLRCSSQSGHNTVSWYQQALGQGPQFIFQYYREEENGRGNFPPRFSGLQFPNYSSELNVNALELDDSALYLCASGLSGLAGKTDTQYFGPGTRLTVL.